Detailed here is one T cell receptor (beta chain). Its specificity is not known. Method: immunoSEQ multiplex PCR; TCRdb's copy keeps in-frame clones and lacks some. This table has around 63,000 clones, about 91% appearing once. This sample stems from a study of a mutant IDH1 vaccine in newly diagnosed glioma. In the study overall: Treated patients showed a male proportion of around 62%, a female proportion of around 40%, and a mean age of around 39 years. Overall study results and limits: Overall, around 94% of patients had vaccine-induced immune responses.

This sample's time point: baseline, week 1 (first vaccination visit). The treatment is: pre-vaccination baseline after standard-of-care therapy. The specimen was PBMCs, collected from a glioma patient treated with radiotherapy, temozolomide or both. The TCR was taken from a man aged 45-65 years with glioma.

The CDR3 DNA sequence: TGCAGCGTTGGACAGGGGATATCCTACGAGCAGTACTTC. Translating it yields CSVGQGISYEQYF. The rearrangement uses TRBV29-1 and TRBJ2-7; the match to TRBD1 covers 8 bases. J was trimmed by 1 base and V by 4 bases; bases with no gene match: 3. Looked up from germline, CDR1 is SQVTM and CDR2 is ANQGSEA. The CDR3 length is 13 residues.